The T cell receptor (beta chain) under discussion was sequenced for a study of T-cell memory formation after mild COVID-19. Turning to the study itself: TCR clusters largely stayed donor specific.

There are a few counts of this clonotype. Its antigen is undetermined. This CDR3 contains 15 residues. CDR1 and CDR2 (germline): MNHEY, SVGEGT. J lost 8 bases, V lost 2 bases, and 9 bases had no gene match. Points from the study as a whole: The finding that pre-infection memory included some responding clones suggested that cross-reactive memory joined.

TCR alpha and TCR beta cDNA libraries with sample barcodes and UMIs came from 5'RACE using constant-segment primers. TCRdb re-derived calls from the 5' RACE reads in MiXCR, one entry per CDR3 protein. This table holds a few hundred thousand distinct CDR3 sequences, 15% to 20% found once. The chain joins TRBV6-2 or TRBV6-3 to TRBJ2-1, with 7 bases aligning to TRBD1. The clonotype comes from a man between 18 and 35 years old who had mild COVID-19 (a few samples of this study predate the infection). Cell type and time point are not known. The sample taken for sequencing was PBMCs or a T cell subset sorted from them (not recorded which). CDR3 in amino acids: CASSYGVQGMYEQFF. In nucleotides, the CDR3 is TGTGCCAGCAGTTACGGCGTACAGGGGATGTATGAGCAGTTCTTC.